The clone carrying this TCR beta chain turned up a few times. This sample was included in a study of blood T cells in healthy people across ages. Whole-study context: Through template switching, about one barcoded beta molecule was captured per two T cells, as measured in model experiments.

A second PCR, run for roughly 7 to 12 cycles, used a sample-barcoded 5' primer plus a J-beta primer mix. Each of the samples gave a minimum of 2.5 million paired-end reads that contained CDR3. Via MiXCR, TCRdb re-called the 5' RACE reads, giving one row per CDR3 protein. The top ten hold approximately 7.9% of the sample, which has some 1.4 million distinct CDR3 sequences, about 40% seen once. With 7 bases removed from V and 10 bases from J, the gap between germline ends came to 28 bases. The length of the CDR3 is 15 residues. CDR1 is DFQATT and CDR2 is SNEGSKA in the germline V gene (reference sequence).

The specimen sequenced was blood. This sequence originates from a woman under 30 in good health. This chain joins TRBV20-1 and TRBJ1-1; D unclear. The CDR3 spells CSDHPLGRSEQGAFF. The CDR3, as DNA: TGCAGTGACCACCCCCTAGGGCGGTCGGAACAAGGAGCTTTCTTT.